Below, 29 T cell receptor beta chains from the same sample are listed, as sequenced in a study of blood T cell repertoires in COVID-19. Profiled with immunoSEQ multiplex PCR; TCRdb holds only in-frame clones, not every one. The sample consists of 60,000 to 70,000 clones, around 86% of them appearing once. Sequenced: peripheral blood. Receptor source: an elderly man with acute or convalescent COVID-19.

The chain links TRBV20-1 to TRBJ2-7; D gene unclear. Trimming took off 2 bases at V and 6 bases at J, with 5 bases between the two ends. CDR3 size: 10 residues. The V gene's germline CDR1 is DFQATT and CDR2 SNEGSKA (reference sequence). Here the CDR3 DNA reads TGCAGTGCTAGACTAACCGAGCAGTACTTC. This encodes CSARLTEQYF.

V is TRBV24-1 and J is TRBJ1-1, with 8 bases that match TRBD1. Germline loops: CDR1 KGHDR, CDR2 SFDVKD. V lost 9 bases and J lost 1; bases outside the gene matches: 6. The CDR3 spans 14 residues. The CDR3 region is CATSPGTGNTEAFF. CDR3 nucleotide sequence: TGTGCCACCTCGCCCGGGACAGGGAACACTGAAGCTTTCTTT.

The chain is built from TRBV19 and TRBJ1-5; possible D gene TRBD1, 6 bases. CDR3 length: 15 residues. Germline V CDR1 and CDR2: LNHDA, SQIVND (reference sequence). V lost 0 bases to trimming and J lost 7 bases, with 13 bases between them. CDR3 amino acids: CASSIDRGRGQPQHF. The CDR3 bases are TGTGCCAGTAGTATAGACAGGGGAAGAGGGCAGCCCCAGCATTTT.

The J gene is TRBJ1-3, the V gene TRBV9; maybe TRBD1 (5 bases). Germline V gene lookup returns CDR1 SGDLS and CDR2 YYNGEE. V was cut by 0 bases and J by 1 base, with 5 bases left in between. There are 14 residues in the CDR3. The CDR3 region is CASSVAGSGNTIYF. Here the CDR3 DNA reads TGTGCCAGCAGCGTAGCAGGGTCTGGAAACACCATATATTTT.

This chain uses TRBV10-2 with TRBJ1-4; 7 nucleotides agree with TRBD1. The CDR3 loop spans 15 amino acids. The ends lost 4 bases at V and 4 bases at J; junction bases unmatched: 6. The germline V gene has CDR1 WSHSY and CDR2 SAAADI. The DNA for the CDR3 is TGCGCCAGCAGTGGACAGGGATCGGGTAATGAAAAACTGTTTTTT. Protein product: CASSGQGSGNEKLFF.

The chain employs TRBV19 and TRBJ2-3, with no clear D. The germline V gene encodes CDR1 LNHDA and CDR2 SQIVND (reference sequence). The CDR3 is 12 amino acids. Trimming shortened V by 5 bases and J by 0 bases, and 3 bases separated the two germline ends. CDR3 bases: TGTGCCAGTAGTCCAAGCACAGATACGCAGTATTTT. It yields the protein CASSPSTDTQYF.

This clone showed up just a few times. The gene calls are TRBV10-1 and TRBJ1-1; D is unclear. V lost 5 bases and J 1 base, leaving 11 bases between the germline ends. CDR3 size: 14 residues. From germline, CDR1 is WNHNN and CDR2 SYGVQD (reference sequence). The CDR3 bases are TGCGCCAGCAGTATCTCACGGGGGAACACTGAAGCTTTCTTT. Its translation is CASSISRGNTEAFF.

The V call is TRBV29-1, the J call TRBJ2-1; TRBD2 matches at 7 bases. V trimming: 7 bases; J trimming: 3 bases; junction bases outside the gene matches: 6. CDR3 length: 13 residues. The germline V gene encodes CDR1 SQVTM and CDR2 ANQGSEA. The CDR3 sequence is CSALSGYYNEQFF. CDR3 nucleotides: TGCAGCGCCCTTAGCGGGTACTACAATGAGCAGTTCTTC.

This chain uses TRBV5-1 with TRBJ2-7; TRBD2 might be the D (6 bases). This CDR3 contains 15 residues. Germline CDR1 is SGHRS and CDR2 is YFSETQ. Deletions cut 5 bases from V and 2 bases from J, with 17 bases between. The CDR3 is CASSPGGKGPYEQYF. The CDR3 DNA follows: TGCGCCAGCAGTCCCGGGGGTAAGGGACCCTACGAGCAGTACTTC.

The sample holds one count of this clone. The chain combines TRBV7-2 with TRBJ1-1; possibly TRBD1 for D (5 bases). Trimming took 5 bases from V and 2 from J, leaving 15 bases between them. Germline loops: CDR1 SGHTA, CDR2 FQGNSA. CDR3 size: 15 residues. CDR3: CASSLSQGANTEAFF. The CDR3 DNA follows: TGTGCCAGCAGCCTTAGCCAAGGGGCTAACACTGAAGCTTTCTTT.

The CDR3 nucleotides are TGTGCCAGCAAGCGGGAAGAAAAACTGTTTTTT. Its translation is CASKREEKLFF. The V call is TRBV7-9, the J call TRBJ1-4; D gene ambiguous. Per germline, CDR1 SEHNR and CDR2 FQNEAQ (reference sequence). The V end lost 7 bases, the J end lost 8 bases, and 8 bases lay between the germline ends. The CDR3 is 11 residues long.

In its sample, this clone was seen once. In nucleotides, the CDR3 is TGTGCCACCAGTTGGGGAGGATCCAAAGAGACCCAGTACTTC. It is translated as CATSWGGSKETQYF. This sequence joins TRBV24-1 and TRBJ2-5; TRBD2 is a possible D gene (6 bases). The V gene's germline CDR1 is KGHDR and CDR2 SFDVKD. CDR3 size: 14 residues. V was cut by 6 bases and J by 3 bases, with 13 bases left in between.

The chain is built from TRBV6-4 and TRBJ1-2, with 9 bases aligning to TRBD1. The V gene's germline CDR1 is MRHNA and CDR2 SNTAGT. CDR3 length: 15 residues. V trimming: 5 bases; J trimming: 5 bases; junction bases outside the gene matches: 9. The CDR3 DNA sequence: TGTGCCAGCAGTCTTAGTCCCGGGACAGGGTATGGCTACACCTTC. Protein sequence: CASSLSPGTGYGYTF.

The chain combines TRBV24-1 with TRBJ2-7, with 12 nucleotides matching TRBD1. Germline CDR1 and CDR2: KGHDR and SFDVKD. V lost 4 bases and J lost 5; bases outside the gene matches: 5. The CDR3 loop spans 15 amino acids. CDR3 amino acids: CATSDTGTGGDEQYF. The CDR3 nucleotides are TGTGCCACCAGTGACACCGGGACAGGGGGCGACGAGCAGTACTTC.

The chain recombines TRBV11-2 with TRBJ2-1; 7 nucleotides agree with TRBD2. The germline CDR1 and CDR2 sequences are SGHAT and FQNNGV. The CDR3 is 13 amino acids. With V trimmed by 0 bases and J by 15 bases, 8 bases remained unmatched. The DNA of the CDR3 is TGTGCCAGCAGCTTAGAAGCGGGGCTCAGTAGGTTCTTC. Translation gives CASSLEAGLSRFF. Looking up the rest from reference TRBV11-2 and TRBJ2-1 gives the full variable domain: EAGVAQSPRYKIIEKRQSVAFWCNPISGHATLYWYQQILGQGPKLLIQFQNNGVVDDSQLPKDRFSAERLKGVDSTLKIQPAKLEDSAVYLCASSLEAGLSRFFGPGTRLTVL.

The chain employs TRBV27 and TRBJ2-1; perhaps TRBD2 as D (7 bases). CDR3 length equals 13 residues. Germline values: CDR1 MNHEY, CDR2 SMNVEV (reference sequence). V lost 6 bases and J lost 6, with 12 bases in between. This chain's CDR3 is CASRRGGGNEQFF. The CDR3 DNA sequence: TGTGCCAGCAGGAGGGGGGGCGGCAATGAGCAGTTCTTC.

This chain joins TRBV19 and TRBJ1-1; D not certain. Trimming shortened V by 1 base and J by 3 bases, and 12 bases separated the two germline ends. Germline-derived CDR1 and CDR2 are LNHDA and SQIVND (reference sequence). The CDR3 is 15 amino acids. The CDR3, as DNA: TGTGCCAGTAGTATAGGGTGGGGAGGCGACACTGAAGCTTTCTTT. It is translated as CASSIGWGGDTEAFF.

The rearrangement links TRBV30 to TRBJ2-7; 9 positions agree with TRBD2. Trimming cost V 5 bases and J 2 bases; bases outside gene matches: 7. This CDR3 is built from 14 residues. CDR1 is GTSNPN, CDR2 SVGIG, per germline (reference sequence). Here the CDR3 reads CAWEGSGRTYEQYF. In nucleotides, the CDR3 is TGTGCCTGGGAGGGGAGCGGGAGGACCTACGAGCAGTACTTC.

The rearrangement links TRBV6-2 or TRBV6-3 to TRBJ2-7; 9 bases fit TRBD1. The CDR3 covers 14 residues. V lost 2 bases and J lost 2; bases outside the gene matches: 1. Looked up from germline, CDR1 is MNHEY and CDR2 is SVGEGT. For the CDR3, the DNA is TGTGCCAGCAGTTACAGACAGGGGGCCTACGAGCAGTACTTC. Translated: CASSYRQGAYEQYF.

The chain combines TRBV27 with TRBJ1-2; weak D call: TRBD1 (5 bases). Trimming removed 3 bases from V and 4 bases from J, with 15 bases in between. The CDR3 covers 15 residues. CDR1 is MNHEY and CDR2 is SMNVEV in the germline V gene (reference sequence). CDR3 nucleotide sequence: TGTGCCAGCAGTTTGGGTCGGCAGGGCCGCTATGGCTACACCTTC. As protein: CASSLGRQGRYGYTF.

The V call is TRBV25-1, the J call TRBJ2-7; unclear D gene. The CDR3 spans 15 residues. CDR1 is MGHDK, CDR2 SYGVNS, per germline. V was pared by 2 bases and J by 6 bases, with 17 bases between. The CDR3 loop reads CASSENRVPRREQYF. The CDR3 DNA reads as TGTGCCAGCAGTGAAAACCGGGTCCCGCGGCGCGAGCAGTACTTC.

This chain links TRBV19 with TRBJ1-4; D is possibly TRBD1 (6 bases). The germline gives CDR1 LNHDA, CDR2 SQIVND (reference sequence). The V gene lost 1 base and the J gene lost 8 bases, with 17 bases spanning the gap. The CDR3 consists of 16 residues. CDR3 sequence (DNA): TGTGCCAGTAGTATAGGTTCGGGTTACAGGGACGAAAAACTGTTTTTT. Its protein is CASSIGSGYRDEKLFF.

The chain carries TRBV7-9 and TRBJ1-1; D perhaps matches TRBD1 (6 bases). The CDR3 contains 12 residues. Germline CDR1 is SEHNR and CDR2 is FQNEAQ (reference sequence). Trimming pared 2 bases from V and 11 bases from J, leaving 12 bases between. Here the CDR3 DNA reads TGTGCCAGCAGCTTACACAGGGTAGCTGCTTTCTTT. Amino acids: CASSLHRVAAFF.

In regard to this clone: One end of the junction fails to match germline, which may point to a read error. Additional DNA sequences in this sample encode the identical CDR3. The rearrangement joins TRBV13 to TRBJ1-2; the D gene is possibly TRBD1 (5 bases). Per the germline V gene, CDR1 is PRHDT and CDR2 is FYEKMQ (reference sequence). This CDR3 comprises 12 residues. DNA of the CDR3: TGCGCCAGCAGCTTAGGAGGGGATGGCTACACCTTC. It encodes CASSLGGDGYTF.

The rearrangement links TRBV11-2 to TRBJ1-1, with 9 bases aligning to TRBD1. The CDR3 covers 18 residues. V was clipped by 5 bases and J by 7 bases; unmatched bases: 20. The germline gives CDR1 SGHAT, CDR2 FQNNGV. This CDR3 reads CASSPWVGTGKVRDEAFF. The CDR3 DNA follows: TGTGCCAGCAGCCCGTGGGTGGGGACAGGGAAGGTGAGAGATGAAGCTTTCTTT. Complete variable domain (other parts from reference TRBV11-2 and TRBJ1-1): EAGVAQSPRYKIIEKRQSVAFWCNPISGHATLYWYQQILGQGPKLLIQFQNNGVVDDSQLPKDRFSAERLKGVDSTLKIQPAKLEDSAVYLCASSPWVGTGKVRDEAFFGQGTRLTVV.

This clone has a single count. Other DNA sequences from this sample encode an identical CDR3 as well. The chain carries TRBV4-2 and TRBJ1-2; D perhaps matches TRBD1 (5 bases). Trimming left V 0 bases short and J 4 bases short, with 12 bases between. The CDR3 contains 15 residues. Germline lookup yields CDR1 LGHNA and CDR2 YNFKEQ. CDR3: CASSQDQGGGYGYTF. CDR3 in DNA: TGTGCCAGCAGCCAAGATCAGGGCGGGGGCTATGGCTACACCTTC.

This clone has more than one count but fewer than ten. The J gene is TRBJ1-1, the V gene TRBV9; D is possibly TRBD1 (5 bases). V lost 1 base to trimming and J lost 1 base, with 23 bases between them. CDR1 is SGDLS and CDR2 is YYNGEE in the germline V gene. The CDR3 is 19 residues long. DNA of the CDR3: TGTGCCAGCAGCGTATACCCCCTGGGTCAGGGCCTAAAGAACACTGAAGCTTTCTTT. As protein: CASSVYPLGQGLKNTEAFF.

This sequence joins TRBV7-8 and TRBJ2-2; D may be TRBD1 (6 bases). The CDR3 covers 13 residues. Germline CDR1 and CDR2: SGHVS and FQNEAQ. Between the trimmed V and J ends, which lost 5 bases and 5 bases, there was a span of 9 bases. DNA of the CDR3: TGTGCCAGCAGCCGCAGGGGAACCGGGGAGCTGTTTTTT. Its protein is CASSRRGTGELFF.

This chain links TRBV11-2 with TRBJ1-3, with 8 bases identical to TRBD1. Trimming at V came to 5 bases and at J to 2 bases, leaving 8 bases not matched to a gene. From germline, CDR1 is SGHAT and CDR2 FQNNGV. The CDR3 sequence is 16 residues long. This CDR3 reads CASSPTPTGAGNTIYF. The CDR3 DNA follows: TGTGCCAGCAGCCCCACTCCGACAGGGGCTGGAAACACCATATATTTT.